This T cell receptor (beta chain) was captured in a study of blood T cell repertoires in COVID-19. Per the original methods: The assay estimated nucleated cells by amplifying reference gene primers. Clones were sequenced by immunoSEQ multiplex PCR, and TCRdb holds only the in-frame ones, with some missing. V, J and clone size are taken as reported in that table, and D and trimming were inferred from the DNA itself. The sample shows about 270,000 clones, about 89% of them seen only once. This clone showed up just a few times. This CDR3 has 14 residues. V lost 3 bases, J lost 8 bases, and 9 bases stayed unmatched. Germline CDR1 is SGHTA and CDR2 is FQGNSA.

Sequences were obtained from peripheral blood. The rearrangement uses TRBV7-2 and TRBJ1-2, with TRBD1 matching 7 bases. The sequence was collected from a man aged 40-49 years with active or convalescent COVID-19. The CDR3 DNA is TGTGCCAGCAGCTTCCAAGGGGGCCTTGGGGGCTACACCTTC. Its translation is CASSFQGGLGGYTF.